These 27 T cell receptor beta chains share one sample of origin, sequenced in a study of beta chain features in type 1 diabetes. The study's findings and limits: When Type 1 diabetes patients were examined, their TCRB CDR3s proved moderately but significantly shorter in all four CD4+ subsets.

Expressed TCRB transcripts got sequenced, as all isolated RNA was reverse transcribed. Some clones are missing from TCRdb's copy, which holds only in-frame ones; the method was immunoSEQ multiplex PCR. This table holds around 240,000 clones, roughly 16% found once. These receptors have no known antigen. The material sequenced was naive CD4+ T cells from blood. The receptor source for this set is a man aged 25 to 40 with type 1 diabetes.

This rearrangement joins TRBV5-1 to TRBJ2-5; D remains unclear. Germline values: CDR1 SGHRS, CDR2 YFSETQ. V was shortened by 1 base and J by 1 base, with 5 bases between the two germline ends. The CDR3 contains 13 residues. Here the CDR3 DNA reads TGCGCCAGCAGCTTGACATTCCAAGAGACCCAGTACTTC. Its protein product is CASSLTFQETQYF.

This CDR3 reads CASSQEVQGGGYTF. CDR3 nucleotides: TGTGCCAGCAGCCAAGAAGTCCAGGGTGGTGGCTACACCTTC. The V call is TRBV4-2, the J call TRBJ1-2, with D perhaps matching TRBD1 (5 bases). CDR1 and CDR2 from the germline V gene are LGHNA and YNFKEQ. CDR3 length: 14 residues. V lost 0 bases to trimming and J lost 7 bases, with 12 bases between them.

This clone was counted a few times. The V gene is TRBV25-1, the J gene TRBJ2-1, with D possibly TRBD2 on 6 matching bases. Trimming took 7 bases from V and 8 from J, leaving 21 bases between them. The germline V gene has CDR1 MGHDK and CDR2 SYGVNS. The CDR3 is 15 residues long. CDR3: CASTDLLGRGDEQFF. The CDR3 DNA is TGTGCCAGCACCGATCTCCTAGGGCGGGGCGATGAGCAGTTCTTC. Looking up the rest from reference TRBV25-1 and TRBJ2-1 gives the full variable domain: EADIYQTPRYLVIGTGKKITLECSQTMGHDKMYWYQQDPGMELHLIHYSYGVNSTEKGDLSSESTVSRIRTEHFPLTLESARPSHTSQYLCASTDLLGRGDEQFFGPGTRLTVL.

This clone was counted once. The V call is TRBV15, the J call TRBJ2-7; D call uncertain. V was cut by 0 bases and J by 0 bases, with 9 bases left in between. Germline V gene data show CDR1 as LNHNV and CDR2 as YYDKDF (reference sequence). The CDR3 has 15 amino acids. CDR3 coding DNA: TGTGCCACCAGCAGAGATGTAGACGGCTCCTACGAGCAGTACTTC. Amino acids: CATSRDVDGSYEQYF.

This rearrangement joins TRBV9 to TRBJ1-3, with D tentatively TRBD1 (5 bases). The germline gives CDR1 SGDLS, CDR2 YYNGEE. Trimming took off 0 bases at V and 8 bases at J, with 9 bases between the two ends. The CDR3 runs to 13 residues. In DNA, the CDR3 is TGTGCCAGCAGCGTAGCTCAGGGAGACACCATATATTTT. Translated, it gives CASSVAQGDTIYF. Filled out from reference TRBV9 and TRBJ1-3, the complete variable domain reads DSGVTQTPKHLITATGQRVTLRCSPRSGDLSVYWYQQSLDQGLQFLIQYYNGEERAKGNILERFSAQQFPDLHSELNLSSLELGDSALYFCASSVAQGDTIYFGEGSWLTVV.

This clone was recorded a few times. This chain joins TRBV29-1 and TRBJ2-5; D assignment may be TRBD1 or TRBD2 (5 bases each). Germline V gives CDR1 SQVTM, CDR2 ANQGSEA. The CDR3 runs to 11 residues. Trimming removed 8 bases from V and 1 base from J, with 8 bases in between. CDR3 sequence reads: CSSGGQETQYF. In DNA, the CDR3 is TGCAGCTCTGGGGGCCAAGAGACCCAGTACTTC.

The V call is TRBV18, the J call TRBJ2-2, with a weak D call TRBD1 (5 bases). The CDR3 extends over 15 amino acids. Trimming removed 2 bases at V and 3 bases at J, with 10 bases between. CDR1 KGHSH and CDR2 LQKENI come from the germline V gene. This chain's CDR3 is CASSPMTVYTGELFF. CDR3 coding DNA: TGTGCCAGCTCACCAATGACAGTGTACACCGGGGAGCTGTTTTTT.

This clone was seen more than once but under ten times. The CDR3 protein is CASSSQGQGAMYKFF. The CDR3 nucleotides read TGTGCCAGCAGTTCCCAGGGACAGGGGGCGATGTACAAGTTCTTC. The chain uses TRBV6-5 and TRBJ2-1, with TRBD1 identical over 12 bases. Trimming cost V 4 bases and J 14 bases; bases outside gene matches: 12. The V gene's germline CDR1 is MNHEY and CDR2 SVGAGI. The CDR3 length is 15 residues.

This clone came up a few times. This chain links TRBV7-2 with TRBJ2-1; 10 bases are a match to TRBD2. This CDR3 region has 14 residues. Germline V gene sequence: CDR1 SGHTA, CDR2 FQGNSA. After removal of 5 bases from V and 7 bases from J, the junction contained 5 bases not matched to a gene. CDR3 amino acids: CASSTSGIRNEQFF. In DNA, the CDR3 is TGTGCCAGCAGCACTAGCGGGATTCGGAATGAGCAGTTCTTC.

This clone has only a few counts. The chain combines TRBV18 with TRBJ1-1; D uncertain. The V end was cut by 0 bases, the J end by 3 bases, with 5 bases between. The CDR3 spans 13 residues. In germline, CDR1 is KGHSH, CDR2 LQKENI. CDR3 loop: CASSPPEDTEAFF. The CDR3 DNA sequence: TGTGCCAGCTCACCACCGGAGGACACTGAAGCTTTCTTT.

The V call is TRBV18, the J call TRBJ2-6; the D is unclear. The germline V gene encodes CDR1 KGHSH and CDR2 LQKENI. V lost 3 bases and J 0 bases, leaving 3 bases between the germline ends. This CDR3 is 14 amino acids long. CDR3 DNA: TGTGCCAGCTCACCTAGCTCTGGGGCCAACGTCCTGACTTTC. It translates to CASSPSSGANVLTF.

This clone has just a few counts. The chain combines TRBV10-3 with TRBJ2-7; TRBD1 aligns across 9 bases. The J segment lost 2 bases and the V segment lost 7 bases, leaving 6 bases of the junction unmatched. The CDR3 loop spans 14 amino acids. The germline V gene has CDR1 ENHRY and CDR2 SYGVKD. CDR3 sequence: CAIKRDRGTYEQYF. The CDR3 DNA reads as TGTGCCATCAAAAGAGACAGGGGGACCTACGAGCAGTACTTC.

The V gene is TRBV7-9, the J gene TRBJ2-1; 11 bases agree with TRBD2. V lost 4 bases to trimming and J lost 6 bases; unmatched junction nucleotides: 8. The CDR3 has 16 residues. The germline CDR1 and CDR2 sequences are SEHNR and FQNEAQ (reference sequence). The CDR3 region is CASSSISGRASNEQFF. The CDR3 DNA reads as TGTGCCAGCAGCTCGATTAGCGGGAGGGCCAGCAATGAGCAGTTCTTC. Full variable domain (rest looked up from reference TRBV7-9 and TRBJ2-1): DTGVSQNPRHKITKRGQNVTFRCDPISEHNRLYWYRQTLGQGPEFLTYFQNEAQLEKSRLLSDRFSAERPKGSFSTLEIQRTEQGDSAMYLCASSSISGRASNEQFFGPGTRLTVL.

This chain joins TRBV28 and TRBJ1-5; TRBD1 matches 7 bases. From germline, CDR1 is MDHEN and CDR2 SYDVKM. The CDR3 runs 13 residues. V shed 3 bases and J 7 bases; nucleotides not matched to a gene: 3. The CDR3: CASSLGQRQPQHF. The CDR3 DNA reads TGTGCCAGCAGTTTGGGACAGAGACAGCCCCAGCATTTT.

A few counts support this clone. V is TRBV7-8 and J is TRBJ2-5, with 10 nucleotides matching TRBD2. CDR3 size: 15 residues. The germline CDR1 and CDR2 sequences are SGHVS and FQNEAQ. J was trimmed by 4 bases and V by 5 bases; bases with no gene match: 7. The CDR3 DNA sequence: TGTGCCAGCAGCGGGCTAGCGGGAGTTGGAGAGACCCAGTACTTC. Amino acids: CASSGLAGVGETQYF. Full variable domain (remainder filled in from reference TRBV7-8 and TRBJ2-5): GAGVSQSPRYKVAKRGQDVALRCDPISGHVSLFWYQQALGQGPEFLTYFQNEAQLDKSGLPSDRFFAERPEGSVSTLKIQRTQQEDSAVYLCASSGLAGVGETQYFGPGTRLLVL.

As for this clone: This specimen includes other DNA sequences encoding the same CDR3. The genes are TRBV6-5 and TRBJ1-1; TRBD1 aligns across 7 bases. Per germline, CDR1 MNHEY and CDR2 SVGAGI. The CDR3 is made up of 13 amino acids. Losses at the gene ends were 0 bases for V and 5 bases for J; bases not matched to a gene: 0. The CDR3 loop is CASSYSRGTEAFF. In nucleotides, the CDR3 is TGTGCCAGCAGTTACTCCAGGGGGACTGAAGCTTTCTTT.

The chain is built from TRBV5-1 and TRBJ2-1; D is unresolved. CDR3 length: 15 residues. Trimming removed 0 bases from V and 0 bases from J, with 7 bases in between. The germline gives CDR1 SGHRS, CDR2 YFSETQ. CDR3 loop: CASSLVASSYNEQFF. The CDR3 region has the DNA TGCGCCAGCAGCTTGGTGGCTAGCTCCTACAATGAGCAGTTCTTC.

V and J are TRBV29-1 and TRBJ2-6; tentative D call: TRBD1 (5 bases). There are 16 residues in the CDR3. The V gene's germline CDR1 is SQVTM and CDR2 ANQGSEA. Trimming removed 0 bases from V and 4 bases from J, with 13 bases in between. The CDR3 DNA reads as TGCAGCGTTGAAGACTTAGGGGTCTCAGGGGCCAACGTCCTGACTTTC. Its protein product is CSVEDLGVSGANVLTF.

This clone occurred a few times. The chain recombines TRBV15 with TRBJ2-7, with 7 bases lining up with TRBD1. This CDR3 spans 12 amino acids. Germline V gene data show CDR1 as LNHNV and CDR2 as YYDKDF (reference sequence). J lost 11 bases, V lost 0 bases, and 4 bases had no gene match. In nucleotides, the CDR3 is TGTGCCACCAGCAGAGATTCAGGGACAGAGTACTTC. Translation: CATSRDSGTEYF.

This clone showed up just a few times. The J gene is TRBJ2-2, the V gene TRBV5-4; 7 bases match TRBD2. Trimming at V came to 1 base and at J to 2 bases, leaving 5 bases not matched to a gene. Germline CDR1 is SGHNT and CDR2 is YYREEE (reference sequence). CDR3 length: 16 amino acids. The CDR3 bases are TGTGCCAGCAGCTTGTCCCAGCGGGGCAACACCGGGGAGCTGTTTTTT. Amino acids: CASSLSQRGNTGELFF.

This chain links TRBV4-1 with TRBJ2-3; possible D gene TRBD2, 5 bases. The CDR3 sequence is 16 residues long. CDR1 and CDR2 from the germline V gene are MGHRA and YSYEKL. Trimming stripped 4 bases from V and 4 bases from J, with 18 bases between. CDR3 loop: CASSPEGRLTSDTQYF. The CDR3 region has the DNA TGCGCCAGCAGCCCTGAGGGCCGACTTACATCAGATACGCAGTATTTT.

This sequence joins TRBV6-6 and TRBJ1-1, with 9 bases lining up with TRBD1. The ends lost 6 bases at V and 4 bases at J; junction bases unmatched: 6. The CDR3 loop spans 14 amino acids. In germline, CDR1 is MNHNY, CDR2 SVGAGI (reference sequence). CDR3 region: CASRPDRGFTEAFF. The CDR3 nucleotides read TGTGCCAGCAGGCCCGACAGGGGGTTCACTGAAGCTTTCTTT.

The rearrangement joins TRBV30 to TRBJ2-2; D is perhaps TRBD2 (5 bases). This CDR3 is 14 amino acids long. V was clipped by 6 bases and J by 5 bases, with 16 bases between them. The germline V gene encodes CDR1 GTSNPN and CDR2 SVGIG (reference sequence). This chain's CDR3 is CACPEGRLTGELFF. The DNA of the CDR3 is TGTGCCTGCCCAGAGGGAAGGTTGACCGGGGAGCTGTTTTTT.

This clone was counted a few times. The rearrangement joins TRBV11-2 to TRBJ2-1; D remains ambiguous. Germline CDR1 SGHAT, CDR2 FQNNGV. The V end was cut by 2 bases, the J end by 9 bases, with 8 bases between. The CDR3 totals 12 residues. Here the CDR3 DNA reads TGTGCCAGCAGCTTACAAGAGACTGAGCAGTTCTTC. Translated, it gives CASSLQETEQFF.

This chain uses TRBV6-1 with TRBJ2-7; TRBD2 aligns across 8 bases. The germline V gene has CDR1 MNHNS and CDR2 SASEGT. J was trimmed by 4 bases and V by 1 base; bases with no gene match: 6. The CDR3 spans 15 residues. The CDR3 region has the DNA TGTGCCAGCAGTGAAGTCCTAGCGGGTGGATACGAGCAGTACTTC. It is translated as CASSEVLAGGYEQYF.

V usage is TRBV5-6 and J usage is TRBJ2-5; D might be TRBD2 (5 bases). The V gene's germline CDR1 is SGHDT and CDR2 YYEEEE. This CDR3 is 13 amino acids long. The V and J ends lost 5 bases and 5 bases respectively, with 13 bases between them. DNA of the CDR3: TGTGCCAGCAGATACGGGGTCTCCGAGACCCAGTACTTC. Translated: CASRYGVSETQYF.

The J gene is TRBJ2-3, the V gene TRBV29-1; D is undetermined. The CDR3 covers 13 residues. From germline, CDR1 is SQVTM and CDR2 ANQGSEA. Trimming removed 8 bases at V and 2 bases at J, with 14 bases between. CDR3 nucleotides: TGCAGCCCCCGGCGGCTCTTCACAGATACGCAGTATTTT. As protein: CSPRRLFTDTQYF.